This T cell receptor (beta chain) was sequenced during a study of T cell responses to AZD1222 COVID-19 vaccine. Findings and caveats of the study: Repertoire samples came only from after the peak T cell response. Spike-specific TCR breadth and depth both grew after two AZD1222 doses. Unmutated variant regions reportedly attract nearly half of all spike-specific TCRs.

With respect to this clone: Its antigen is not known.

The assay was immunoSEQ multiplex PCR, and TCRdb's table has in-frame clones only and misses some. The table has around 200,000 clones, roughly 94% seen once. Trimming removed 0 bases from V and 5 bases from J, with 12 bases in between. Germline CDR1 is SGHRS and CDR2 is YFSETQ. The length of the CDR3 is 15 residues. The starting material was peripheral blood, obtained 28 days after the second AZD1222 dose. The rearrangement uses TRBV5-1 and TRBJ1-5, with D unclear. This clonotype originated in an adult who received the AZD1222 COVID-19 vaccine. CDR3 sequence reads: CASSLDPDGYQPQHF. CDR3 in DNA: TGCGCCAGCAGCTTGGATCCCGACGGGTATCAGCCCCAGCATTTT.